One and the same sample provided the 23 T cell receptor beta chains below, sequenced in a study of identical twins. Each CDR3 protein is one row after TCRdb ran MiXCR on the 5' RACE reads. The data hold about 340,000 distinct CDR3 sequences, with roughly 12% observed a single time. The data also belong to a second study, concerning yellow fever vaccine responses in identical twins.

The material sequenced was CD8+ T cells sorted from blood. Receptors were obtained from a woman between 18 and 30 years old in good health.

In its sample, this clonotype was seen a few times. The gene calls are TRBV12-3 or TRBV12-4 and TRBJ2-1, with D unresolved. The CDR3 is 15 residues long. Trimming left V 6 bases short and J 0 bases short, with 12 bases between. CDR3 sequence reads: CASSYTLFSYNEQFF. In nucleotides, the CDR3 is TGTGCCAGCAGCTATACCTTGTTCTCCTACAATGAGCAGTTCTTC.

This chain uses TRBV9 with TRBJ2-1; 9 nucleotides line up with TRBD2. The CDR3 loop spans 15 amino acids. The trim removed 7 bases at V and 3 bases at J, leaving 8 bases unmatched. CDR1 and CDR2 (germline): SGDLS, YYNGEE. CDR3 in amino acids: CASAPSSGNYNEQFF. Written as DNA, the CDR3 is TGTGCCAGCGCTCCTTCTAGCGGGAACTACAATGAGCAGTTCTTC.

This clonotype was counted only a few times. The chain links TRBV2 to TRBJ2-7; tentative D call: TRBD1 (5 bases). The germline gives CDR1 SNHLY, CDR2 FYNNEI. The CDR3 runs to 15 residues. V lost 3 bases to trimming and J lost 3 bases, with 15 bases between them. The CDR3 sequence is CASSEGPHPGYEQYF. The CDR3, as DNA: TGTGCCAGCAGTGAGGGGCCCCACCCCGGCTACGAGCAGTACTTC.

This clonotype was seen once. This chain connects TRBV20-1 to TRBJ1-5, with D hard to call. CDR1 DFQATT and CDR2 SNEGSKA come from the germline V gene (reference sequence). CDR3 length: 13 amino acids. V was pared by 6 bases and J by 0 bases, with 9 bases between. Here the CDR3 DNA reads TGCAGTGCCCGGGTCTATAGCAATCAGCCCCAGCATTTT. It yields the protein CSARVYSNQPQHF.

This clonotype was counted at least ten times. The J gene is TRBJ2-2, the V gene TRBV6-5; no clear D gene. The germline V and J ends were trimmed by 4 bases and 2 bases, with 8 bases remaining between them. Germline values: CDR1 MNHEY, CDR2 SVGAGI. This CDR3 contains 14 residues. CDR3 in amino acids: CASSSASNTGELFF. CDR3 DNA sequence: TGTGCCAGCAGTTCGGCTAGTAACACCGGGGAGCTGTTTTTT.

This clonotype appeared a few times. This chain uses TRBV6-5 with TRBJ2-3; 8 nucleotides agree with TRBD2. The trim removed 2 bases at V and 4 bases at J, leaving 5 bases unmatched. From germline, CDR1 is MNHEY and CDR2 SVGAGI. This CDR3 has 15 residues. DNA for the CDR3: TGTGCCAGCAGTTACGGAGCGGGAGTCCCAGATACGCAGTATTTT. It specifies CASSYGAGVPDTQYF.

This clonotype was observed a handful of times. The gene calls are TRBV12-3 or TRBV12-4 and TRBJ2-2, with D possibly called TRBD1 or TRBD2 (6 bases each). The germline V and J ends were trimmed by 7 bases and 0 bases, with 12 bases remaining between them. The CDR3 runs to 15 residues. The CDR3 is CASIFGGPNTGELFF. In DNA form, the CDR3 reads TGTGCCAGCATTTTTGGGGGGCCGAACACCGGGGAGCTGTTTTTT.

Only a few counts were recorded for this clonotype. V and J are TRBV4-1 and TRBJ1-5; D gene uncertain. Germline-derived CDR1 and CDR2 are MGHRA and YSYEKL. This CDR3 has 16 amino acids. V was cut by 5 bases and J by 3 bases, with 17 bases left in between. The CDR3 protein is CASSRGFRTLNQPQHF. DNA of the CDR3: TGCGCCAGCAGCAGAGGGTTCAGGACCCTCAATCAGCCCCAGCATTTT.

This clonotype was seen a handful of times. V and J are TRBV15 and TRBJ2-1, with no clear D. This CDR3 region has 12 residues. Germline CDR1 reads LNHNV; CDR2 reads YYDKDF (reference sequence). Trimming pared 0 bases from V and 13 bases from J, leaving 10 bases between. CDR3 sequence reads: CATSRDGEFQFF. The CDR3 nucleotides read TGTGCCACCAGCAGAGATGGCGAGTTTCAGTTCTTC.

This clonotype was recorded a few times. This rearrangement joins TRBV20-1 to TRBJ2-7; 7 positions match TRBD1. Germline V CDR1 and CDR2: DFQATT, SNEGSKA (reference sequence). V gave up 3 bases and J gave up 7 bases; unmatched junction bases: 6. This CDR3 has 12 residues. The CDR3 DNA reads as TGCAGTGCTAGGGACAGGTCTTGGGAGCAGTACGTC. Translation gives CSARDRSWEQYV.

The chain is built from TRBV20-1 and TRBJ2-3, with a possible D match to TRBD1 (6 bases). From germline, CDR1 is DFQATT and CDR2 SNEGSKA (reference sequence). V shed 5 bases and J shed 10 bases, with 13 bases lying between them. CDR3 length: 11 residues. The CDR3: CSARDRPSQYF. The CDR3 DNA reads TGCAGTGCTCGTGACAGGCCATCGCAGTATTTT.

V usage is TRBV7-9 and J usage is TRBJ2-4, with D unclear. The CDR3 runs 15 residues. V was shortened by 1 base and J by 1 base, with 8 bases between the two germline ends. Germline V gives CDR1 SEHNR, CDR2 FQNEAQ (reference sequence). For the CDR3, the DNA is TGTGCCAGCAGCTTAGGTGCGGAGGCCAAAAACATTCAGTACTTC. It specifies CASSLGAEAKNIQYF. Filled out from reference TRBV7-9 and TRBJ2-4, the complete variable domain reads DTGVSQNPRHKITKRGQNVTFRCDPISEHNRLYWYRQTLGQGPEFLTYFQNEAQLEKSRLLSDRFSAERPKGSFSTLEIQRTEQGDSAMYLCASSLGAEAKNIQYFGAGTRLSVL.

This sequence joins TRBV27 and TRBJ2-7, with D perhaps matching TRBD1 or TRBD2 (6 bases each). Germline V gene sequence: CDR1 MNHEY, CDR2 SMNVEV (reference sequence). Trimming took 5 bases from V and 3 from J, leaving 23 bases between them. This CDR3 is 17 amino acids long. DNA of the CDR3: TGTGCCAGCAGTCCCCTACTTAGCGGACAGTTCCTCTACGAGCAGTACTTC. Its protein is CASSPLLSGQFLYEQYF.

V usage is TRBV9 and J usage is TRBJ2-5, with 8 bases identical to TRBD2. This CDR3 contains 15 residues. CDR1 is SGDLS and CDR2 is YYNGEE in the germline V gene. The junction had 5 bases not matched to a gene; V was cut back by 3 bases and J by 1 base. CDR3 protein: CASSGEAGAQETQYF. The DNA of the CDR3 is TGTGCCAGCAGCGGGGAAGCGGGGGCCCAAGAGACCCAGTACTTC.

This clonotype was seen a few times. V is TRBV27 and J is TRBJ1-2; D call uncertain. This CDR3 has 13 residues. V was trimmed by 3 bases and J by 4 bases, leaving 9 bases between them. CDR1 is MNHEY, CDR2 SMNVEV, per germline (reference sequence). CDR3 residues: CASSLTSAYGYTF. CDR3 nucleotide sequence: TGTGCCAGCAGTTTGACGTCAGCCTATGGCTACACCTTC.

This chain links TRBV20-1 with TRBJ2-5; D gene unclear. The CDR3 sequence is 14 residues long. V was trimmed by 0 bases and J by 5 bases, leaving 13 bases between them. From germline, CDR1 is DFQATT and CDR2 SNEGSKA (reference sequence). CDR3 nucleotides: TGCAGTGCTAGAGAAGGCCAGTCCAGGGAGACCCAGTACTTC. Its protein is CSAREGQSRETQYF.

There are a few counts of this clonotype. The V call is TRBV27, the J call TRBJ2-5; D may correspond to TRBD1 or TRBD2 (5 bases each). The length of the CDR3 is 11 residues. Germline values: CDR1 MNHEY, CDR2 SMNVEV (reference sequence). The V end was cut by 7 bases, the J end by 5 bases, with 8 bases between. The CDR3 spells CASTWGETQYF. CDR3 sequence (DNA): TGTGCCAGCACCTGGGGGGAGACCCAGTACTTC.

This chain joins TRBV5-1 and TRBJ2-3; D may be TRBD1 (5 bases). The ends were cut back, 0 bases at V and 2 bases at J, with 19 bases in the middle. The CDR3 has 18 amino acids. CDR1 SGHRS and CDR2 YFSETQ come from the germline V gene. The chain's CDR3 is CASSLGVRTDTITDTQYF. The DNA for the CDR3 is TGCGCCAGCAGCTTGGGGGTCAGGACGGACACGATCACAGATACGCAGTATTTT. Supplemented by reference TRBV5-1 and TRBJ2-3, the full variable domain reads KAGVTQTPRYLIKTRGQQVTLSCSPISGHRSVSWYQQTPGQGLQFLFEYFSETQRNKGNFPGRFSGRQFSNSRSEMNVSTLELGDSALYLCASSLGVRTDTITDTQYFGPGTRLTVL.

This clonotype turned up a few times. The CDR3 reads CASRAGGQETQYF. CDR3 bases: TGTGCCAGCAGGGCGGGGGGCCAAGAGACCCAGTACTTC. The rearrangement uses TRBV3-1 and TRBJ2-5; 8 bases match TRBD2. Germline-derived CDR1 and CDR2 are LGHDT and YNNKEL (reference sequence). The CDR3 has 13 residues. J gave up 1 base and V 6 bases, and 1 base lay outside the gene matches.

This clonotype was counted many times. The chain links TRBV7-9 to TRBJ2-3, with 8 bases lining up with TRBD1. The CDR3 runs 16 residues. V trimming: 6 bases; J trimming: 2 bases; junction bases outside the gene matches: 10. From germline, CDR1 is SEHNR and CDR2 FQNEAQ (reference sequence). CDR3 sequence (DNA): TGTGCCAGCAGTCCAATGGACAGGGCAACCACAGATACGCAGTATTTT. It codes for CASSPMDRATTDTQYF.

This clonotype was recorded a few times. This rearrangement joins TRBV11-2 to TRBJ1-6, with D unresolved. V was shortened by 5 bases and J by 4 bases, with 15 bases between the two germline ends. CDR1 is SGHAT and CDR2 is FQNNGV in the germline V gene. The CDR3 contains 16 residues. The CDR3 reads CASSAPGPLYNSPLHF. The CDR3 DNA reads TGTGCCAGCAGCGCTCCGGGCCCGCTTTATAATTCACCCCTCCACTTT.

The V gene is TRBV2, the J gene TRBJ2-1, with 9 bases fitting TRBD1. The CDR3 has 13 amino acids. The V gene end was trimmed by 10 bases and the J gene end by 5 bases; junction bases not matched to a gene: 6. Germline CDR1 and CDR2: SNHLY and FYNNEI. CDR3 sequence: CATRTGVDNEQFF. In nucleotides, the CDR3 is TGTGCCACCAGGACAGGGGTGGACAATGAGCAGTTCTTC.

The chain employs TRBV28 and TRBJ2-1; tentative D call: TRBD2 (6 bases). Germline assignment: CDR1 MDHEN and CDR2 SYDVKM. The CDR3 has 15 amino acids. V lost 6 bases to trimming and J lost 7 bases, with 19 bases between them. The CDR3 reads CASRSGRLGGNEQFF. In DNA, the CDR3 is TGTGCCAGCAGATCCGGTCGCCTCGGAGGGAATGAGCAGTTCTTC. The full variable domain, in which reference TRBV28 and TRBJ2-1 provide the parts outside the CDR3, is DVKVTQSSRYLVKRTGEKVFLECVQDMDHENMFWYRQDPGLGLRLIYFSYDVKMKEKGDIPEGYSVSREKKERFSLILESASTNQTSMYLCASRSGRLGGNEQFFGPGTRLTVL.